These T cell receptor beta chains were read from a single sample in a study of beta chain features in type 1 diabetes. Some clones are missing from TCRdb's copy, which holds only in-frame ones; the method was immunoSEQ multiplex PCR. The table includes some 290,000 clones, around 15% detected once. Sequencing input: naive CD4+ T cells from blood. These receptors all come from a young man with type 1 diabetes. The CDR3 runs from the conserved cysteine through the conserved F or W. A D gene is named only where the DNA matches it firmly. Not all rows give a size; the values are once, few, many and, for expanded clones, a class.

d_call,clone_size,j_call,v_call,cdr3_aa,cdr3_nt
TRBD2,-,TRBJ2-3,TRBV7-3,CASSSKGLAGDTQYF,TGTGCCAGCAGCTCAAAGGGACTAGCGGGAGATACGCAGTATTTT
-,few,TRBJ2-7,TRBV7-3,CASSLFDRTEQYF,TGTGCCAGCAGCTTATTCGACAGGACCGAGCAGTACTTC
-,few,TRBJ1-1,TRBV11-1,CASTTNLYSEAFF,TGTGCCAGCACAACCAACCTCTACAGTGAAGCTTTCTTT
-,few,TRBJ2-3,TRBV7-2,CASSRLSTDTQYF,TGTGCCAGCAGCCGGTTGAGCACAGATACGCAGTATTTT
-,-,TRBJ2-7,TRBV18,CASSPSGSRRSYEQYF,TGTGCCAGCTCACCTTCCGGGAGCCGGAGATCCTACGAGCAGTACTTC
-,-,TRBJ1-5,TRBV15,CATSSDTMPQHF,TGTGCCACCAGCAGTGATACAATGCCCCAGCATTTT
TRBD1,-,TRBJ1-1,TRBV15,CATNILRGLPTEAFF,TGTGCCACCAACATCCTCAGGGGGCTGCCCACTGAAGCTTTCTTT
TRBD2,few,TRBJ2-4,TRBV25-1,CASSELAGGQKNIQYF,TGTGCCAGCAGTGAACTAGCGGGAGGGCAAAAAAACATTCAGTACTTC
TRBD1,few,TRBJ2-7,TRBV15,CATSRDPGQGFYEQYF,TGTGCCACCAGCAGAGATCCGGGACAGGGCTTCTACGAGCAGTACTTC
-,few,TRBJ1-2,TRBV4-1,CASSQDRGDTANYGYTF,TGCGCCAGCAGCCAAGATCGAGGGGACACAGCCAACTATGGCTACACCTTC
TRBD1,few,TRBJ2-7,TRBV4-3,CASSQGPPGQGTGEQYF,TGCGCCAGCAGCCAAGGTCCCCCGGGACAGGGAACGGGCGAGCAGTACTTC
-,-,TRBJ2-4,TRBV6-1,CASRDRNIQYF,TGTGCCAGCAGGGACAGAAACATTCAGTACTTC
-,-,TRBJ1-1,TRBV19,CASNRLGENTEAFF,TGTGCCAGTAACCGACTCGGGGAGAACACTGAAGCTTTCTTT
-,few,TRBJ2-1,TRBV28,CASSLGASGRREQFF,TGTGCCAGCAGTCTGGGGGCTAGCGGTAGGCGTGAGCAGTTCTTC
TRBD2,few,TRBJ2-1,TRBV7-2,CASSFRTLAGRGYNEQFF,TGTGCCAGCAGCTTTAGAACGCTAGCGGGGAGGGGCTACAATGAGCAGTTCTTC
TRBD2,few,TRBJ2-2,TRBV9,CASSPRGGAGMNTGELFF,TGTGCCAGCAGCCCGAGAGGCGGAGCGGGGATGAACACCGGGGAGCTGTTTTTT
TRBD2,-,TRBJ2-2,TRBV7-3,CASSRSGRASAGELFF,TGTGCCAGCAGTCGTAGCGGGAGGGCCTCAGCCGGGGAGCTGTTTTTT
-,few,TRBJ1-1,TRBV5-1,CASSLTLTTEAFF,TGCGCCAGCAGCTTGACACTGACAACTGAAGCTTTCTTT
TRBD1,-,TRBJ1-1,TRBV7-9,CASSSDRVAFF,TGTGCCAGCAGCTCCGACAGGGTTGCTTTCTTT
-,few,TRBJ2-3,TRBV29-1,CSVRRDQDTQYF,TGCAGCGTTCGGCGGGACCAAGATACGCAGTATTTT
-,-,TRBJ2-4,TRBV5-4,CASSSGLSRNIQYF,TGTGCCAGCAGCTCGGGACTGTCCCGAAACATTCAGTACTTC
TRBD1,-,TRBJ1-2,TRBV28,CASSLNRGLGGYTF,TGTGCCAGCAGTTTAAACAGGGGCCTCGGTGGCTACACCTTC